This is a list of T cell receptor beta chains from one sample in a study of CD8 T cells in ankylosing spondylitis. TCRdb re-analysed the 5' RACE reads in MiXCR, keeping a single row per CDR3 protein. The data hold 290,000 or so distinct CDR3 sequences, with less than 25% observed a single time. The sequenced material came from blood, either unsorted or a sorted T cell fraction (not recorded which). The receptors stem from a female donor with ankylosing spondylitis or in good health (not recorded which). CDR3s include the opening cysteine and the closing phenylalanine or tryptophan. A D gene is named only where the DNA matches it firmly. A row's size may be missing; if present it is once, few, many or a size class.

CDR3nt: TGTGCCAGCAGCTTTGCAAGCGGGAGGGTAGGTGAGCAGTTCTTC
CDR3aa: CASSFASGRVGEQFF
abundance: few
j_gene: TRBJ2-1
v_gene: TRBV7-9
d_gene: TRBD2

CDR3nt: TGTGCCAGCAGTTTAGCGGAATCCGGGACTCTCCAGTTCTTC
CDR3aa: CASSLAESGTLQFF
abundance: few
j_gene: TRBJ2-1
v_gene: TRBV12-3/TRBV12-4
d_gene: -

CDR3nt: TGTGCCAGCAGACTCCAGCGGGACACTGAAGCTTTCTTT
CDR3aa: CASRLQRDTEAFF
abundance: -
j_gene: TRBJ1-1
v_gene: TRBV6-6
d_gene: -

CDR3nt: TGTGCCATCAGTAACGGACAGGGAGGAGGCTACACCTTC
CDR3aa: CAISNGQGGGYTF
abundance: many
j_gene: TRBJ1-2
v_gene: TRBV10-3
d_gene: TRBD1

CDR3nt: TGCAGTGCTAGCATGAACCTCGGGGGAGCTGGCTACACCTTC
CDR3aa: CSASMNLGGAGYTF
abundance: few
j_gene: TRBJ1-2
v_gene: TRBV20-1
d_gene: -

CDR3nt: TGTGCCAGCAGTCGCCTTAGCGGGAGGAGCTCCTACAATGAGCAGTTCTTC
CDR3aa: CASSRLSGRSSYNEQFF
abundance: few
j_gene: TRBJ2-1
v_gene: TRBV7-6
d_gene: TRBD2

CDR3nt: TGTGCCAGCAGCTTAGATGTGGGGTCTAGCGGGTCCTACAATGAGCAGTTCTTC
CDR3aa: CASSLDVGSSGSYNEQFF
abundance: few
j_gene: TRBJ2-1
v_gene: TRBV11-2
d_gene: TRBD2

CDR3nt: TGTGCCAGCAGTGGAGAGGGGGCTCGAAAACTGTTTTTT
CDR3aa: CASSGEGARKLFF
abundance: once
j_gene: TRBJ1-4
v_gene: TRBV25-1
d_gene: TRBD1

CDR3nt: TGTGCCAGCAGCCAGGGACAGGTGGGCGAGCAGTACTTC
CDR3aa: CASSQGQVGEQYF
abundance: few
j_gene: TRBJ2-7
v_gene: TRBV7-8
d_gene: TRBD1

CDR3nt: TGTGCCAGCAGCCCGGTGGCTAGCGGGTACAATGAGCAGTTCTTC
CDR3aa: CASSPVASGYNEQFF
abundance: -
j_gene: TRBJ2-1
v_gene: TRBV7-3
d_gene: TRBD2

CDR3nt: TGCAGTGCTAGAGCCGGCACGGGAAGTGACGAGCAGTACTTC
CDR3aa: CSARAGTGSDEQYF
abundance: -
j_gene: TRBJ2-7
v_gene: TRBV20-1
d_gene: -

CDR3nt: TGTGCCAGCACAGCGGTCGTAGGGGAGCAGTTCTTC
CDR3aa: CASTAVVGEQFF
abundance: few
j_gene: TRBJ2-1
v_gene: TRBV28
d_gene: -

CDR3nt: TGTGCCACGGGTGGAGGCGGGGCCTACAATGAGCAGTTCTTC
CDR3aa: CATGGGGAYNEQFF
abundance: many
j_gene: TRBJ2-1
v_gene: TRBV10-3
d_gene: -

CDR3nt: TGTGCCAGCAGCGTAGCAGCGGGAGCGAACACCGGGGAGCTGTTTTTT
CDR3aa: CASSVAAGANTGELFF
abundance: -
j_gene: TRBJ2-2
v_gene: TRBV9
d_gene: TRBD2

CDR3nt: TGTGCCAGCAGTTTTCCCGACCTCCATGAGCAGTTCTTC
CDR3aa: CASSFPDLHEQFF
abundance: many
j_gene: TRBJ2-1
v_gene: TRBV12-3/TRBV12-4
d_gene: -

CDR3nt: TGTGCCAGCAGTGGAGGCGCCGGGGAAGTGGAGACCCAGTACTTC
CDR3aa: CASSGGAGEVETQYF
abundance: -
j_gene: TRBJ2-5
v_gene: TRBV6-1
d_gene: -

CDR3nt: TGTGCCAGCAGCTTCCCCCCAGGGTCACGGGAAGAGACCCAGTACTTC
CDR3aa: CASSFPPGSREETQYF
abundance: -
j_gene: TRBJ2-5
v_gene: TRBV11-2
d_gene: -

CDR3nt: TGCAGTGCTAGAAAGGGACCGCATTCCGGGGAGCTGTTTTTT
CDR3aa: CSARKGPHSGELFF
abundance: many
j_gene: TRBJ2-2
v_gene: TRBV20-1
d_gene: -

CDR3nt: TGTGCCAGCAGTTACTCGAGGGGCGGAAAGAACACTGAAGCTTTCTTT
CDR3aa: CASSYSRGGKNTEAFF
abundance: few
j_gene: TRBJ1-1
v_gene: TRBV6-5
d_gene: -

CDR3nt: TGTGCCAGCAGTCCTCTAGCGGGAGGGGAGGAGCAGTACTTC
CDR3aa: CASSPLAGGEEQYF
abundance: few
j_gene: TRBJ2-7
v_gene: TRBV6-1
d_gene: TRBD2

CDR3nt: TGTGCCAGCAGCCTAATGGTCACAGATACGCAGTATTTT
CDR3aa: CASSLMVTDTQYF
abundance: -
j_gene: TRBJ2-3
v_gene: TRBV5-6
d_gene: -

CDR3nt: TGCAGCGTCCGGGACCGGAGGGACTATGGCTACACCTTC
CDR3aa: CSVRDRRDYGYTF
abundance: -
j_gene: TRBJ1-2
v_gene: TRBV29-1
d_gene: -

CDR3nt: TGTGCCAGCACCCTACGGATCAGGGGAAGGAACGAGCAGTACTTC
CDR3aa: CASTLRIRGRNEQYF
abundance: few
j_gene: TRBJ2-7
v_gene: TRBV28
d_gene: -

CDR3nt: TGTGCCTGGAGGGCGGGACCGAACTATGGCTACACCTTC
CDR3aa: CAWRAGPNYGYTF
abundance: -
j_gene: TRBJ1-2
v_gene: TRBV30
d_gene: -

CDR3nt: TGCAGTGCTAGAAGGACAGGGGGCAATCAGCCCCAGCATTTT
CDR3aa: CSARRTGGNQPQHF
abundance: -
j_gene: TRBJ1-5
v_gene: TRBV20-1
d_gene: TRBD1

CDR3nt: TGCAGCGTTGCCCCAAGGGTACAGGGGGTCACAGATACGCAGTATTTT
CDR3aa: CSVAPRVQGVTDTQYF
abundance: -
j_gene: TRBJ2-3
v_gene: TRBV29-1
d_gene: TRBD1

CDR3nt: TGCGCCAGCAGCCAACGGACAGGGGGAACCTACGAGCAGTACTTC
CDR3aa: CASSQRTGGTYEQYF
abundance: few
j_gene: TRBJ2-7
v_gene: TRBV4-3
d_gene: TRBD1

CDR3nt: TGTGCCAGCCTCGATCCTAGCGGGAGTGACGAGCAGTACTTC
CDR3aa: CASLDPSGSDEQYF
abundance: few
j_gene: TRBJ2-7
v_gene: TRBV6-4
d_gene: TRBD2

CDR3nt: TGTGCCAGCAGCTTAGCGGACTACTTCAGTTACAATGAGCAGTTCTTC
CDR3aa: CASSLADYFSYNEQFF
abundance: -
j_gene: TRBJ2-1
v_gene: TRBV7-9
d_gene: -

CDR3nt: TGCAGTGCTAGTCCCAACAGTTACTATGGCTACACCTTC
CDR3aa: CSASPNSYYGYTF
abundance: many
j_gene: TRBJ1-2
v_gene: TRBV20-1
d_gene: -

CDR3nt: TGCAGTGCTGGGACTAGCGTGACGATGGGTACGCAGTATTTT
CDR3aa: CSAGTSVTMGTQYF
abundance: few
j_gene: TRBJ2-3
v_gene: TRBV20-1
d_gene: TRBD2

CDR3nt: TGTGCCAGCAGTTACATGGGGGCAGATAGCAATCAGCCCCAGCATTTT
CDR3aa: CASSYMGADSNQPQHF
abundance: -
j_gene: TRBJ1-5
v_gene: TRBV6-5
d_gene: -

CDR3nt: TGCGCCAGCAGCTTACAGGGTAGAGGGAACACTGAAGCTTTCTTT
CDR3aa: CASSLQGRGNTEAFF
abundance: once
j_gene: TRBJ1-1
v_gene: TRBV5-1
d_gene: -

CDR3nt: TGTGCCAGCAGCTCTGATAGGATGGACATTCAGTACTTC
CDR3aa: CASSSDRMDIQYF
abundance: few
j_gene: TRBJ2-4
v_gene: TRBV12-3/TRBV12-4
d_gene: -

CDR3nt: TGTGCCAGCAGCATCGGGGCGACGTATCAGCCCCAGCATTTT
CDR3aa: CASSIGATYQPQHF
abundance: few
j_gene: TRBJ1-5
v_gene: TRBV7-2
d_gene: -

CDR3nt: TGCAGTGCTACCCAGGGGGGGCTCTACTATGGCTACACCTTC
CDR3aa: CSATQGGLYYGYTF
abundance: -
j_gene: TRBJ1-2
v_gene: TRBV20-1
d_gene: TRBD1

CDR3nt: TGCAGTGCTAGCCTGGACAGGATCCATAATTCACCCCTCCACTTT
CDR3aa: CSASLDRIHNSPLHF
abundance: many
j_gene: TRBJ1-6
v_gene: TRBV20-1
d_gene: TRBD1

CDR3nt: TGTGCCAGCAGCTTACTACTAGCGGGAGATTCTGAGCAGTTCTTC
CDR3aa: CASSLLLAGDSEQFF
abundance: -
j_gene: TRBJ2-1
v_gene: TRBV7-9
d_gene: TRBD2

CDR3nt: TGTGCCAGCAGCCCCTCCAGGGGGGAGCAGTACTTC
CDR3aa: CASSPSRGEQYF
abundance: -
j_gene: TRBJ2-7
v_gene: TRBV5-5
d_gene: TRBD1

CDR3nt: TGTGCCAGCAGCCCCGGGGGAGGGGCGGACACTGAAGCTTTCTTT
CDR3aa: CASSPGGGADTEAFF
abundance: few
j_gene: TRBJ1-1
v_gene: TRBV9
d_gene: -

CDR3nt: TGTGCCAGCAGTTTAGCGCGGGGGAACTCTGGAAACACCATATATTTT
CDR3aa: CASSLARGNSGNTIYF
abundance: -
j_gene: TRBJ1-3
v_gene: TRBV12-3/TRBV12-4
d_gene: -

CDR3nt: TGCAGTGCTAGGGTCCCCTCCCCAGGCGAGCAGTACTTC
CDR3aa: CSARVPSPGEQYF
abundance: few
j_gene: TRBJ2-7
v_gene: TRBV20-1
d_gene: -

CDR3nt: TGTGCCAGCAGCTTAGCGGGGGCGATGAACACTGAAGCTTTCTTT
CDR3aa: CASSLAGAMNTEAFF
abundance: -
j_gene: TRBJ1-1
v_gene: TRBV7-9
d_gene: -

CDR3nt: TGTGCCAGCAGTTTAACCGCGGATGAGCAGTTCTTC
CDR3aa: CASSLTADEQFF
abundance: many
j_gene: TRBJ2-1
v_gene: TRBV12-3/TRBV12-4
d_gene: -

CDR3nt: TGCAGTGCTCTTCCTAGCGGACACGAGCAGTACTTC
CDR3aa: CSALPSGHEQYF
abundance: -
j_gene: TRBJ2-7
v_gene: TRBV20-1
d_gene: TRBD2

CDR3nt: TGTGCCAGCAGCAGACGAGGAGCGGGGGCCGGGGAGCTGTTTTTT
CDR3aa: CASSRRGAGAGELFF
abundance: few
j_gene: TRBJ2-2
v_gene: TRBV11-2
d_gene: TRBD2

CDR3nt: TGTGCCAGCAGTTTGAAGGGGGCATCTGGAAACACCATATATTTT
CDR3aa: CASSLKGASGNTIYF
abundance: few
j_gene: TRBJ1-3
v_gene: TRBV12-3/TRBV12-4
d_gene: TRBD1

CDR3nt: TGTGCCAGCAGCCCCCGATGGGGAGGCTACACCTTC
CDR3aa: CASSPRWGGYTF
abundance: -
j_gene: TRBJ1-2
v_gene: TRBV6-5
d_gene: -

CDR3nt: TGCGCCAGCAGCGCGGGACTAGGCACAGATACGCAGTATTTT
CDR3aa: CASSAGLGTDTQYF
abundance: -
j_gene: TRBJ2-3
v_gene: TRBV5-1
d_gene: TRBD2

CDR3nt: TGTGCCAGCACCCACCAAGAGACCCAGTACTTC
CDR3aa: CASTHQETQYF
abundance: -
j_gene: TRBJ2-5
v_gene: TRBV6-6
d_gene: -

CDR3nt: TGTGCCAGCAGCTTATCCACGGGATACACAGATACGCAGTATTTT
CDR3aa: CASSLSTGYTDTQYF
abundance: -
j_gene: TRBJ2-3
v_gene: TRBV7-3
d_gene: -

CDR3nt: TGTGCCAGTAGTATAAGAGGACGGAGAGGAGAGACCCAGTACTTC
CDR3aa: CASSIRGRRGETQYF
abundance: -
j_gene: TRBJ2-5
v_gene: TRBV19
d_gene: -

CDR3nt: TGCAGTGCTAGAGTTGATCTTTATTCACCCCTCCACTTT
CDR3aa: CSARVDLYSPLHF
abundance: few
j_gene: TRBJ1-6
v_gene: TRBV20-1
d_gene: -

CDR3nt: TGTGCCAGCAGCTTTATGTGGGGTGAAGAGCAGTTCTTC
CDR3aa: CASSFMWGEEQFF
abundance: -
j_gene: TRBJ2-1
v_gene: TRBV7-3
d_gene: -

CDR3nt: TGTGCCAGCAGTCAAGGGACAGGGGGCCGGTATGGCTACACCTTC
CDR3aa: CASSQGTGGRYGYTF
abundance: few
j_gene: TRBJ1-2
v_gene: TRBV12-3/TRBV12-4
d_gene: TRBD1

CDR3nt: TGTGCCAGCAGTTTGAGGGGGACAGCGTACGAGCAGTACTTC
CDR3aa: CASSLRGTAYEQYF
abundance: few
j_gene: TRBJ2-7
v_gene: TRBV27
d_gene: TRBD1

CDR3nt: TGTGCCAGCAGCTTACTAGTTGGAATTCAAGAGACCCAGTACTTC
CDR3aa: CASSLLVGIQETQYF
abundance: -
j_gene: TRBJ2-5
v_gene: TRBV7-7
d_gene: -